This TCR beta chain was sequenced for a study of blood T cell dynamics during melanoma immunotherapy. At the level of the study: Metastatic melanoma patients received first-line pembrolizumab or nivolumab plus ipilimumab.

Each sorted CD8+ T cell subset had its entire DNA loaded. Sequencing was performed with immunoSEQ multiplex PCR; in TCRdb, only in-frame clones are kept and a portion is missing. The sample gives 1,900 or so clones, around 93% of which show up once; 0.9% is in the top ten. The sample's time point: week 3, after first cycle of checkpoint inhibitor. Prior systemic cancer therapy, immunosuppressant use and other active malignancies excluded patients. Overall study results and limits: Immune-effector CD8+ cells best matched cell-free DNA CDR3 sequences and were most clonal.

V lost 8 bases and J lost 0, with 14 bases in between. The CDR3 runs to 14 residues. Germline V gene data show CDR1 as MDHEN and CDR2 as SYDVKM. Note on this clone: The target antigen is unknown.

Specimen: effector memory CD8+ T cells from blood, collected from a patient treated with checkpoint blockade. This receptor was identified in a human donor with melanoma. The chain uses TRBV28 and TRBJ2-7; a possible D gene is TRBD1 (6 bases). CDR3 sequence: CASGGPRSSYEQYF. The CDR3 DNA follows: TGTGCCAGCGGGGGCCCCCGGAGCTCCTACGAGCAGTACTTC.